This TCR beta chain was observed in a study of CD8+ T cells in alopecia areata. Study background: Roughly 7-11-week-old female C3H/HeJ mice were grafted with skin from spontaneously alopecic roughly 6-12-month-old C3H/HeJ graft donors.

The authors extracted RNA and reverse transcribed it into cDNA as the sequencing template. This table comes from immunoSEQ multiplex PCR, and its TCRdb copy is limited to in-frame clones, with some not included. Found here are 250,000 or so clones, no singletons; the ten largest cover 0.9% to 1.5%. Whole-study findings and limits: Especially in alopecia totalis/universalis, lesional scalp showed greater clonality than normal scalp did. Scalp sequencing also captures normal skin's resident alphabeta T cells.

Cell sorting was performed on pooled cutaneous lymph node cells with CD4, CD8alpha, NKG2D, NKG2ACE and other markers. V gave up 6 bases and J gave up 4 bases; unmatched junction bases: 4. From germline, CDR1 is FNHDT and CDR2 SITEND (reference sequence). This CDR3 is 14 amino acids long. This clone was picked up a small number of times. The target antigen is unknown. Any gene name here is a mouse gene name. The read finishes 4 residues shy of the CDR3 end, and the germline J gene is used to complete it. The V call is TRBV19, the J call TRBJ2-3, with TRBD1 matching 11 bases. Material: CD4+ T cells sorted from a lymph node. The sequence derives from a C3H/HeJ mouse with alopecia areata. The strain's MHC: H2-k. The CDR3 sequence is CASIPDRGPETLYF. The sequenced part of the CDR3 DNA is TGTGCCAGCATCCCGGACAGGGGGCCAGAA. Supplemented by reference TRBV19 and TRBJ2-3, the full variable domain reads GGIITQTPKFLIGQEGQKLTLKCQQNFNHDTMYWYRQDSGKGLRLIYYSITENDLQKGDLSEGYDASREKKSSFSLTVTSAQKNEMAVFLCASIPDRGPETLYFGSGTRLTVL.